This T cell receptor beta chain was found in a study of control samples from healthy donors and cancer patients (dated by TCRdb to 2018 to 2021). The method behind the library was the immunoSEQ multiplex PCR assay. Entries here come from immuneACCESS through TCRdb and include only in-frame sequences with V and J called. Some clones fail to appear in such tables; in the studies checked, an unresolved V gene covers under half of the shortfall, and the cause of the remainder is unknown. This sample gives about 170,000 clones in total; around 92% of them show up just once. The ten largest make up around 1.5% of the sample. With respect to this clone: Its antigen remains unidentified. One end of the junction does not line up with germline, which may come from a read error.

The CDR1 and CDR2 encoded by the germline V gene are SGHDT and YYEEEE. The CDR3, cysteine through phenylalanine, is 14 amino acids long. Only the CDR3 DNA stays, 42 bases, in frame from base 1. Sequenced sample: blood. The chain uses TRBV5-6 and TRBJ1-4; 5 matching bases give a weak D call of TRBD1. The source is a young woman in good health. The DNA is as follows: TGTGCCAGCAGCTTGGGCCAGGGCCCTGAACAACTGTTTTTT. It is translated as CASSLGQGPEQLFF. With all but the CDR3 taken from the reference TRBV5-6 and TRBJ1-4 genes, the full variable domain is: DAGVTQSPTHLIKTRGQQVTLRCSPKSGHDTVSWYQQALGQGPQFIFQYYEEEERQRGNFPDRFSGHQFPNYSSELNVNALLLGDSALYLCASSLGQGPEQLFFGSGTQLSVL.